This entry lists 4 T cell receptor beta chains sequenced from one sample in a study of blood T cell repertoires in COVID-19. Sequencing was performed with immunoSEQ multiplex PCR; in TCRdb, only in-frame clones are kept and a portion is missing. Here the sample spans 100,000 or so clones, 85% to 90% being singletons. Sequencing input: peripheral blood. These receptor sequences come from a man in his fifties with acute or convalescent COVID-19.

The V gene is TRBV9, the J gene TRBJ1-1, with a tentative D call TRBD1 (6 bases). The CDR3 contains 14 residues. Germline V gene sequence: CDR1 SGDLS, CDR2 YYNGEE. The V end was cut by 0 bases, the J end by 2 bases, with 8 bases between. The CDR3, as DNA: TGTGCCAGCAGCGTAGGGGACATAAACACTGAAGCTTTCTTT. Protein product: CASSVGDINTEAFF.

The sample holds a few counts of this clone. The chain couples TRBV28 to TRBJ1-4, with 8 bases fitting TRBD1. The germline CDR1 and CDR2 sequences are MDHEN and SYDVKM. V shed 5 bases and J 8 bases; nucleotides not matched to a gene: 10. The CDR3 has 15 amino acids. The CDR3 region is CASSLMDRAGEKLFF. CDR3 bases: TGTGCCAGCAGTCTCATGGACAGGGCTGGGGAAAAACTGTTTTTT.

The chain couples TRBV10-3 to TRBJ2-3; 8 bases line up with TRBD2. Germline CDR1 ENHRY, CDR2 SYGVKD. J was trimmed by 7 bases and V by 4 bases; bases with no gene match: 10. The CDR3 spans 15 residues. The DNA for the CDR3 is TGTGCCATCAGTGCCTCGGGGGGGGGCGAATATACGCAGTATTTT. Translation gives CAISASGGGEYTQYF.

V usage is TRBV3-1 (or the pseudogene TRBV3-2) and J usage is TRBJ1-4, with 7 bases identical to TRBD1. V lost 4 bases and J lost 5; bases outside the gene matches: 4. This CDR3 comprises 14 residues. Germline values: CDR1 LGHDT, CDR2 YNNKEL (reference sequence). The CDR3 nucleotides read TGTGCCAGCAGCCGCCCGGGACAGAATGAAAAACTGTTTTTT. It is translated as CASSRPGQNEKLFF.